Sequencing of this T cell receptor (beta chain) was carried out in a study of PD-L1 blockade in urothelial cancer. The overall study: Beginning in about 2014, patients received atezolizumab, given as 1,200 mg intravenously every 3 weeks. Once treatment had started, blood was analyzed at 3 weeks (second dose) and again at 6 weeks.

In each PCR, synthetic TCR analog templates were spiked in. Only in-frame clones appear in the TCRdb table, and some are missing; sequencing was by immunoSEQ multiplex PCR. The table includes approximately 100,000 clones, approximately 85% detected once. This sequence originates from a middle-aged man with urothelial cancer. This material consisted of PBMCs, taken around atezolizumab (anti-PD-L1) treatment.

The CDR3 loop is CASSLYADWEQFF. DNA for the CDR3: TGTGCCAGCAGTTTGTACGCGGATTGGGAGCAGTTCTTC. The chain links TRBV28 to TRBJ2-1; D ambiguous. The CDR3 runs to 13 residues. Trimming removed 3 bases from V and 10 bases from J, with 13 bases in between. Germline V lookup: CDR1 MDHEN, CDR2 SYDVKM.